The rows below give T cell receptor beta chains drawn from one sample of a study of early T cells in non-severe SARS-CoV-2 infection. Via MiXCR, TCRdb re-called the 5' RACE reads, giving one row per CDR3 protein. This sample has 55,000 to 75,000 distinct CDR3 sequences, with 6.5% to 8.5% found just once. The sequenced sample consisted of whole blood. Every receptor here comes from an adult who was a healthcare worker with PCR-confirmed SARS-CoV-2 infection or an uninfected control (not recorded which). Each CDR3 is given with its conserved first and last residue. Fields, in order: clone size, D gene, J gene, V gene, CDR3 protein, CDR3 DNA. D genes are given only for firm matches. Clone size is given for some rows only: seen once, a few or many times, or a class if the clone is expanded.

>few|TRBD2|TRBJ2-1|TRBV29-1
CSVGGASGYNEQFF
TGCAGCGTTGGTGGGGCTAGCGGTTACAATGAGCAGTTCTTC
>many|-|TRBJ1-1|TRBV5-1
CASSLDGANTEAFF
TGCGCCAGCAGCCTAGACGGAGCGAACACTGAAGCTTTCTTT
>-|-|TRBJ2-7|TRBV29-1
CSVTLDPGEQYF
TGCAGCGTAACACTGGACCCCGGGGAGCAGTACTTC
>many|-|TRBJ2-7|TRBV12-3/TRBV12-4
CASSLTHEQYF
TGTGCCAGCAGTTTAACCCACGAGCAGTACTTC
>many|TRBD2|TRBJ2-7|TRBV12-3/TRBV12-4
CASSPGLAVSEQYF
TGTGCCAGCAGTCCGGGACTAGCGGTCTCCGAGCAGTACTTC
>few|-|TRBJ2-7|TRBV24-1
CATSDSTGPYEQYF
TGTGCCACCAGTGATTCTACAGGGCCCTACGAGCAGTACTTC
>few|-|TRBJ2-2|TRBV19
CASSMITSGELFF
TGTGCCAGTAGTATGATTACCAGCGGGGAGCTGTTTTTT
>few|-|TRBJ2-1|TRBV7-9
CASSHGPIPSNEQFF
TGTGCCAGCAGCCACGGGCCCATTCCCTCCAATGAGCAGTTCTTC
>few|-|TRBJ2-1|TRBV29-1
CSVEGLQATYNEQFF
TGCAGCGTTGAAGGGTTGCAGGCCACCTACAATGAGCAGTTCTTC
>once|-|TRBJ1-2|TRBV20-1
CSAADRAFYGYTF
TGCAGTGCCGCGGACCGGGCGTTTTATGGCTACACCTTC
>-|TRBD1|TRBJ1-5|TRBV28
CASTVDRGLWQPQHF
TGTGCCAGCACCGTGGACAGGGGGCTTTGGCAGCCCCAGCATTTT
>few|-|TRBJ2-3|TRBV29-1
CSVEPHRADPLVRQYF
TGCAGCGTCGAGCCCCACAGGGCGGACCCTCTCGTTAGGCAGTATTTT
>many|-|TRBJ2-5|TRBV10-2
CASTGTPWETQYF
TGCGCCAGCACCGGGACTCCATGGGAGACCCAGTACTTC
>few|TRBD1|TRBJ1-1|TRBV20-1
CSARVSRGTPEAFF
TGCAGTGCTAGGGTCTCCAGGGGGACCCCCGAAGCTTTCTTT
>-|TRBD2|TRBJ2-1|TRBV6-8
CASTSGRAPAAYNEQFF
TGTGCCAGCACCAGCGGGAGGGCGCCCGCCGCATACAATGAGCAGTTCTTC
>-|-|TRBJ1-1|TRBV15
CATSRDSGGTEAFF
TGTGCCACCAGCAGAGATAGTGGGGGCACTGAAGCTTTCTTT
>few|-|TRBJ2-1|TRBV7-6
CASSWGRNEQFF
TGTGCCAGCAGCTGGGGACGCAATGAGCAGTTCTTC
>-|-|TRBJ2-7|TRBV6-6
CASSDSNTYEQYF
TGTGCCAGCAGTGACAGTAATACCTACGAGCAGTACTTC
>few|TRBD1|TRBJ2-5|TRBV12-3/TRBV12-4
CASSLLTGGETQYF
TGTGCCAGCAGCCTCCTGACAGGGGGAGAGACCCAGTACTTC
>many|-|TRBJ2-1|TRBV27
CASSLTVANEQFF
TGTGCCAGCAGTTTGACGGTTGCCAATGAGCAGTTCTTC
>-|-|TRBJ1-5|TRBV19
CASSRPPMRRDNQPQHF
TGTGCCAGTAGTCGCCCCCCGATGCGCCGGGACAATCAGCCCCAGCATTTT
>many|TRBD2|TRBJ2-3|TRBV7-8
CASSLVPSGDTQYF
TGTGCCAGCAGCTTAGTTCCTAGCGGGGATACGCAGTATTTT
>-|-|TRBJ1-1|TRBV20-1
CSARTSKAAGTEAFF
TGCAGTGCTAGGACTTCTAAGGCCGCGGGGACTGAAGCTTTCTTT
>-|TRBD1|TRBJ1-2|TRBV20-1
CRTGGGYTF
TGCAGGACAGGGGGTGGCTACACCTTC
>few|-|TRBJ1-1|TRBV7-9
CASSQGNSNTEAFF
TGTGCCAGCAGCCAAGGTAACAGTAACACTGAAGCTTTCTTT
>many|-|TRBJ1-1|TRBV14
CASSQGPRVTEAFF
TGTGCCAGCAGCCAAGGGCCGAGAGTCACTGAAGCTTTCTTT
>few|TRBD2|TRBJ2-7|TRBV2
CASCGGGPREQYF
TGTGCCAGCTGCGGGGGAGGGCCCCGCGAGCAGTACTTC
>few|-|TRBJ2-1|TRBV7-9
CASTQGGGLNNEQFF
TGTGCCAGCACCCAAGGTGGTGGGCTGAACAATGAGCAGTTCTTC
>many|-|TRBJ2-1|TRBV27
CASSWAARSNEQFF
TGTGCCAGCAGTTGGGCGGCTAGATCCAATGAGCAGTTCTTC
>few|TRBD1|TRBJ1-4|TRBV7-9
CASSQGQGGEKLFF
TGTGCCAGCAGCCAAGGACAGGGAGGAGAAAAACTGTTTTTT
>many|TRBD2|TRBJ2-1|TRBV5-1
CASRDRSGSSSYNEQFF
TGCGCCAGCAGAGACCGTAGCGGGAGTAGCTCCTACAATGAGCAGTTCTTC
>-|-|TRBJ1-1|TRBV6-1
CASSNTEGSTEAFF
TGTGCCAGCAGTAATACAGAAGGAAGCACTGAAGCTTTCTTT
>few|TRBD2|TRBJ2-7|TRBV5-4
CASSQSSGRFEQYF
TGTGCCAGCAGCCAATCTAGCGGGAGGTTCGAGCAGTACTTC
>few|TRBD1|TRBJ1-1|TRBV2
CASSRAGTGVPGAFF
TGTGCCAGCAGCAGGGCGGGGACAGGGGTCCCTGGAGCTTTCTTT
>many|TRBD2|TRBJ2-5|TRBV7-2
CASSPTTGLAEETQYF
TGTGCCAGCAGTCCAACTACGGGACTAGCAGAAGAGACCCAGTACTTC
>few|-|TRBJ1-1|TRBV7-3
CASSQTGLNTEAFF
TGTGCCAGCAGCCAGACAGGACTGAACACTGAAGCTTTCTTT
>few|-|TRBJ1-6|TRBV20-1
CSANAGTADNSPLHF
TGCAGTGCTAATGCAGGAACTGCGGATAATTCACCCCTCCACTTT
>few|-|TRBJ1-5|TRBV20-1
CSARLGLSNQPQHF
TGCAGTGCCCGGTTGGGTCTCAGCAATCAGCCCCAGCATTTT
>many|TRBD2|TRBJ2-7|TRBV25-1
CASSRAGTSLEQYF
TGTGCCAGCAGCCGAGCAGGGACTAGTCTCGAGCAGTACTTC
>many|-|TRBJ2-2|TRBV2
CASTLQSGELFF
TGTGCCAGCACCCTCCAGTCGGGGGAGCTGTTTTTT
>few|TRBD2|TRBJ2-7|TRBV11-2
CASSLGAGAINEQYF
TGTGCCAGCAGCTTAGGAGCGGGAGCGATTAACGAGCAGTACTTC